The T cell receptor (beta chain) described here comes from a study of blood T cell repertoires in COVID-19. Germline V CDR1 and CDR2: SGHDT, YYEEEE. This CDR3 has 13 amino acids. Trimming took 4 bases from V and 11 from J; bases not matched to a gene: 9. Here immunoSEQ multiplex PCR was the method, and the copy in TCRdb shows in-frame clones only, minus some. The sample carries about 130,000 clones, roughly 90% recorded once. The TCR was taken from a man aged 45-60 years with active COVID-19. The specimen was peripheral blood. The V gene is TRBV5-6, the J gene TRBJ1-1; 9 bases line up with TRBD1. The CDR3 region has the DNA TGTGCCAGCAGCGCCCGGGACAGGGTTGGGGCTTTCTTT. Protein product: CASSARDRVGAFF.